This entry describes one TCR beta chain. This CDR3 spans 12 amino acids. V was clipped by 0 bases and J by 6 bases, with 9 bases between them. CDR1 GTSNPN and CDR2 SVGIG come from the germline V gene (reference sequence). The data stem from a study of blood T cell repertoires in COVID-19. Study at large: The United States, Italy and Spain supplied acute and convalescent COVID-19 samples. Sample material is recorded as cDNA or gDNA derived from T cells, B-cell-depleted T cells, or PBMCs.

In the original analysis: The assay estimated nucleated cells by amplifying reference gene primers. The data were produced by immunoSEQ multiplex PCR, yet TCRdb's version contains in-frame clones alone and is incomplete. The V and J calls and clone size come from that table; D and trimming were worked out from the DNA. The table records 100,000 to 150,000 clones, 77% of them present only once. The V gene is TRBV30, the J gene TRBJ2-7, with a weak D call TRBD2 (5 bases). Sample: peripheral blood. The clonotype originates from a human donor in a cohort sampled during active COVID-19. The CDR3 loop reads CAWSVLRGEQYF. The CDR3 bases are TGTGCCTGGAGTGTACTTCGGGGCGAGCAGTACTTC.